The clone carrying this TCR beta chain has only a few counts. Its antigen is not identified. This entry belongs to a study of blood T cells in healthy people across ages. Through a sample-barcoded 5' primer and a J-beta primer mix, a second PCR was run for roughly 6 to 11 cycles. Via MiXCR, TCRdb re-called the 5' RACE reads, giving one row per CDR3 protein. In the table there are over 700,000 distinct CDR3 sequences, around a quarter of which are singletons. Trimming cost V 8 bases and J 4 bases, with 17 bases left between them. CDR3 length: 14 residues. In germline, CDR1 is SEHNR, CDR2 FQNEAQ (reference sequence). The study's findings and limits: Per million T cells, TCR beta diversity dropped roughly linearly as age increased. Unsorted PBMC input precluded a conclusive naive versus antigen-experienced comparison. Donors of long life had a larger count of naive CD4+ cells and greater diversity than aged donors.

The same sample was also used in a study of T cells of mothers and their children. That source adds: The shaping of TCR recombination output by thymic selection is similar in related and unrelated pairs.

This TCR was recovered from a boy aged 5-17 years in good health. The chain has TRBV7-9 and TRBJ1-2; tentative D call: TRBD1 (5 bases). Source material: blood. In DNA, the CDR3 is TGTGCCAGCGCCCCTCCGGGGGAGTCCTATGGCTACACCTTC. Its translation: CASAPPGESYGYTF.